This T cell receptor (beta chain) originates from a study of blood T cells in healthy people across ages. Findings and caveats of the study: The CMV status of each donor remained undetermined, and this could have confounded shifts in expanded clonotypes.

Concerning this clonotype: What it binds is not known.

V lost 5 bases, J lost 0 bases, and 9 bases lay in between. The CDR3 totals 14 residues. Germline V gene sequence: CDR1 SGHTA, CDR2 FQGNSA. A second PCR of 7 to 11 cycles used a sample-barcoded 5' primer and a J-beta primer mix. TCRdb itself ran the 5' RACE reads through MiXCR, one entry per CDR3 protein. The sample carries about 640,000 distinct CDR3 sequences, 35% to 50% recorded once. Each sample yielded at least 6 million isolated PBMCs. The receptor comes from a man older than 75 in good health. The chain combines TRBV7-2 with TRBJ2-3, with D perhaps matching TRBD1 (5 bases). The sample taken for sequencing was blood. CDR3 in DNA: TGTGCCAGCAGCATAGGACACAGCACAGATACGCAGTATTTT. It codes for CASSIGHSTDTQYF.